The next 3 T cell receptor beta chains were all read from a single sample in a study of T cell responses to AZD1222 COVID-19 vaccine. Using immunoSEQ multiplex PCR, the repertoire was profiled, and TCRdb retains in-frame clones only, with some absent. This repertoire shows fewer than 90,000 clones, approximately 90% found once; its top ten account for around 10%. The input for sequencing was peripheral blood, taken 28 days after the second AZD1222 dose. These receptors were obtained from an adult who received the AZD1222 COVID-19 vaccine.

The chain links TRBV7-2 to TRBJ1-5; the D is unclear. CDR1 is SGHTA, CDR2 FQGNSA, per germline. V gave up 5 bases and J gave up 0 bases, with 8 bases separating them. CDR3 length: 14 residues. CDR3 sequence reads: CASSPPHSNQPQHF. The CDR3 region has the DNA TGTGCCAGCAGCCCGCCTCATAGCAATCAGCCCCAGCATTTT.

The V call is TRBV28, the J call TRBJ1-5, with a tentative D call TRBD1 (5 bases). The CDR3 runs 12 residues. The V end lost 2 bases, the J end lost 15 bases, and 14 bases lay between the germline ends. Germline V gene data show CDR1 as MDHEN and CDR2 as SYDVKM. In DNA form, the CDR3 reads TGTGCCAGCAGTTTAGATCGGGCAGGGATGCATTTT. Encoded protein: CASSLDRAGMHF.

The rearrangement joins TRBV5-1 to TRBJ1-1, with a tentative D call TRBD1 (5 bases). Trimming removed 1 base at V and 5 bases at J, with 18 bases between. Germline V gives CDR1 SGHRS, CDR2 YFSETQ. The CDR3 spans 16 residues. In DNA form, the CDR3 reads TGCGCCAGCAGCTTGTTCCCCGGCCCTGGGGGGACTGAAGCTTTCTTT. This encodes CASSLFPGPGGTEAFF.